Shown below are 25 T cell receptor beta chains from a single sample sequenced in a study of tumor-infiltrating lymphocytes in primary liver carcinoma. It was unsorted whole blood that yielded blood RNA, and germline DNA was also extracted. The template, 500 ng total RNA, yielded TCR beta cDNA made with a constant-region primer. Three nested multiplex PCR rounds of slightly modified ARM-PCR generated TCR beta libraries. The first two PCR rounds, approximately 11 cycles each, used TRBV1-TRBV30 forward primers and a C-beta reverse primer. TCRdb re-analysed the multiplex PCR reads in MiXCR, keeping a single row per CDR3 protein. Of over 250,000 distinct CDR3 sequences listed, approximately 54% are singletons. The sequenced sample was peripheral blood. These receptors were obtained from a woman in her thirties with primary liver carcinoma and hepatitis B virus infection.

As concerns this clonotype: The junction departs from germline at one end; a sequencing error may be responsible. The chain joins TRBV4-3 to TRBJ2-6; perhaps TRBD2 as D (5 bases). The CDR3 has 19 amino acids. Germline V gene sequence: CDR1 LGHNA, CDR2 YSLEER. CDR3 coding DNA: TGCACCAGCAGCCAAGAGAGTAGCGAGATAGGCTCTGGGGTCAACGTCCTGACTTTC. It translates to CTSSQESSEIGSGVNVLTF.

On this clonotype itself: Given a much more abundant clone one base away, this may be a read error. The gene calls are TRBV4-2 and TRBJ2-7; TRBD2 matches 9 bases. The V segment lost 5 bases and the J segment 0 bases; nucleotides outside the gene matches: 8. CDR1 and CDR2 (germline): LGHNA, YNFKEQ. The CDR3 spans 16 residues. CDR3 protein: CASSGTSRPISYEQYF. DNA of the CDR3: TGTGCCAGCAGCGGGACTAGCAGACCTATCTCCTACGAGCAGTACTTC.

This clonotype has only a few counts. The chain carries TRBV28 and TRBJ2-5; D might be TRBD2 (5 bases). This CDR3 region has 14 residues. Trimming stripped 7 bases from V and 5 bases from J, with 17 bases between. Germline values: CDR1 MDHEN, CDR2 SYDVKM. CDR3 sequence: CASTSGLELETQYF. CDR3 sequence (DNA): TGTGCCAGCACCTCCGGACTGGAGCTGGAGACCCAGTACTTC.

As regards this clonotype: Just one base apart from a much larger clone, this may be a read error. The chain employs TRBV4-1 and TRBJ2-1; perhaps TRBD2 as D (6 bases). The CDR3 totals 17 residues. Per germline, CDR1 MGHRA and CDR2 YSYEKL. CDR3 in DNA: TGCGCCAGCGGCCAATATGTCGGGAGTGGGGGCTACAATGAGCAGTTCTTC. Translated: CASGQYVGSGGYNEQFF.

This clonotype was picked up a small number of times. The rearrangement uses TRBV5-4 and TRBJ1-6; D is uncertain. Trimming took off 2 bases at V and 5 bases at J, with 11 bases between the two ends. CDR3 length: 15 amino acids. Germline V gene data show CDR1 as SGHNT and CDR2 as YYREEE (reference sequence). The CDR3 loop reads CASSFDPQHNSPLHF. The CDR3 DNA follows: TGTGCCAGCAGCTTTGATCCACAGCATAATTCACCCCTCCACTTT.

This clonotype was recorded only once. The conserved phenylalanine or tryptophan normally closing the CDR3 is absent here, so this likely arose from a read error. The chain joins TRBV11-3 to TRBJ2-1; D is unclear. Trimming stripped 7 bases from V and 8 bases from J, with 18 bases between. The CDR3 loop spans 14 amino acids. From germline, CDR1 is SGHNT and CDR2 YENEEA. This chain's CDR3 is CASTVGAPVDEQFL. DNA of the CDR3: TGTGCCAGCACCGTAGGTGCCCCCGTGGATGAGCAGTTCCTC.

The chain links TRBV28 to TRBJ1-1; the match to TRBD1 covers 9 bases. CDR3 length: 15 residues. With 2 bases clipped from V and 4 bases from J, the junction kept 5 bases outside the gene matches. Germline assignment: CDR1 MDHEN and CDR2 SYDVKM. CDR3 sequence: CASSLGTGLSTEAFF. As DNA, the CDR3 is TGTGCCAGCAGTTTAGGGACAGGGTTGAGCACTGAAGCTTTCTTT.

There are many counts of this clonotype. The chain recombines TRBV4-1 with TRBJ1-1; tentative D call: TRBD1 (5 bases). This CDR3 spans 13 amino acids. The germline V gene has CDR1 MGHRA and CDR2 YSYEKL. The V end lost 5 bases, the J end lost 5 bases, and 12 bases lay between the germline ends. As DNA, the CDR3 is TGCGCCAGCAGCGCCCTGGGGGGGACTGAAGCTTTCTTT. This gives the protein CASSALGGTEAFF.

On this clonotype itself: A read error may be the cause here, since a much bigger clone is one base away. V gene TRBV7-9 combines with J gene TRBJ1-1; TRBD1 matches 8 bases. CDR3 size: 14 residues. CDR1 and CDR2 from the germline V gene are SEHNR and FQNEAQ (reference sequence). Trimming removed 5 bases from V and 0 bases from J; junction bases left unmatched: 2. CDR3 in DNA: TGTGCCAGCAGCGTGGGACAGGTGAACACTGAAGCTTTCTTT. Its protein is CASSVGQVNTEAFF.

Concerning this clonotype itself: One end of the junction does not line up with germline, which may come from a read error. J is TRBJ1-1 and V is TRBV7-8; D is unclear. The CDR3 is 14 residues long. CDR1 is SGHVS and CDR2 is FQNEAQ in the germline V gene. The DNA of the CDR3 is TGTGTCAGCAGCTTAACATGGGGAGACACTGAAGCTTTCTTT. As protein: CVSSLTWGDTEAFF. Using reference TRBV7-8 and TRBJ1-1 for the parts outside the CDR3, the full variable domain is GAGVSQSPRYKVAKRGQDVALRCDPISGHVSLFWYQQALGQGPEFLTYFQNEAQLDKSGLPSDRFFAERPEGSVSTLKIQRTQQEDSAVYLCVSSLTWGDTEAFFGQGTRLTVV.

The chain links TRBV24-1 to TRBJ2-1, with a tentative D call TRBD1 (5 bases). Germline assignment: CDR1 KGHDR and CDR2 SFDVKD. Trimming took 9 bases from V and 0 from J, leaving 14 bases between them. The CDR3 spans 15 residues. The CDR3, as DNA: TGTGCCACCTCCCCTCCCAGGGTCTCCTACAATGAGCAGTTCTTC. Its protein product is CATSPPRVSYNEQFF.

With respect to this clonotype: At one end the junction does not follow the germline gene, possibly because of a read error. The chain is built from TRBV4-2 and TRBJ2-2; D tentatively reads TRBD1 or TRBD2 (6 bases each). Germline V gene sequence: CDR1 LGHNA, CDR2 YNFKEQ. This CDR3 region has 15 residues. The CDR3 nucleotides are TGTGCCATCAGCCGGGGGCATCGGAACACCGGGGAGCTGTTTTTC. Encoded protein: CAISRGHRNTGELFF.

This clonotype was recorded at least ten times. The V call is TRBV4-1, the J call TRBJ2-1; TRBD1 might be the D (6 bases). V was shortened by 5 bases and J by 2 bases, with 16 bases between the two germline ends. Germline V gene lookup returns CDR1 MGHRA and CDR2 YSYEKL. This CDR3 is built from 16 residues. As DNA, the CDR3 is TGCGCCAGCAGCAGGCTTACAGGGTCTACCTACAATGAGCAGTTCTTC. It specifies CASSRLTGSTYNEQFF.

This sequence joins TRBV14 and TRBJ1-2; unclear D gene. Trimming removed 4 bases at V and 4 bases at J, with 16 bases between. Germline V gene data show CDR1 as SGHDN and CDR2 as FVKESK. This CDR3 region has 15 residues. The CDR3 is CASSLTRDVSYGYTF. CDR3 bases: TGTGCCAGCAGCCTTACCCGGGATGTCAGCTATGGCTACACCTTC.

The J gene is TRBJ2-1, the V gene TRBV7-9, with 7 nucleotides matching TRBD1. Germline V lookup: CDR1 SEHNR, CDR2 FQNEAQ (reference sequence). Trimming cost V 4 bases and J 6 bases; bases outside gene matches: 6. The CDR3 contains 14 residues. CDR3 DNA sequence: TGTGCCAGCAGCTCACCGACAGGGTCCAATGAGCAGTTCTTC. It codes for CASSSPTGSNEQFF.

V gene TRBV6-6 combines with J gene TRBJ1-1, with D unclear. Per germline, CDR1 MNHNY and CDR2 SVGAGI (reference sequence). CDR3 length equals 13 residues. Trimming removed 5 bases from V and 4 bases from J, with 11 bases in between. The CDR3 loop is CASSLQLITEAFF. CDR3 DNA sequence: TGTGCCAGCAGTCTCCAGCTGATCACTGAAGCTTTCTTT.

This clonotype was picked up a small number of times. In DNA form, the CDR3 reads TGTGCCAGCAGCTTGACTAGCAGGGGCACAGATACGCAGTATTTT. This translates into CASSLTSRGTDTQYF. The V call is TRBV7-8, the J call TRBJ2-3; 7 bases agree with TRBD2. With V trimmed by 3 bases and J by 1 base, 4 bases remained unmatched. Germline assignment: CDR1 SGHVS and CDR2 FQNEAQ. This CDR3 contains 15 residues.

The chain is built from TRBV5-4 and TRBJ2-7, with D unclear. Germline CDR1 SGHNT, CDR2 YYREEE (reference sequence). The ends were cut back, 4 bases at V and 7 bases at J, with 12 bases in the middle. CDR3 size: 12 residues. CDR3: CASSLTRDEQYF. The CDR3, as DNA: TGTGCCAGCAGCCTGACAAGGGATGAGCAGTACTTC. Looking up the rest from reference TRBV5-4 and TRBJ2-7 gives the full variable domain: ETGVTQSPTHLIKTRGQQVTLRCSSQSGHNTVSWYQQALGQGPQFIFQYYREEENGRGNFPPRFSGLQFPNYSSELNVNALELDDSALYLCASSLTRDEQYFGPGTRLTVT.

This chain joins TRBV7-9 and TRBJ1-1; 8 bases agree with TRBD1. This CDR3 is 14 amino acids long. The germline CDR1 and CDR2 sequences are SEHNR and FQNEAQ (reference sequence). V lost 5 bases to trimming and J lost 5 bases; unmatched junction nucleotides: 7. DNA for the CDR3: TGTGCCAGCAGCCTCACAGGGGGTATGACTGAAGCTTTCTTT. Translation: CASSLTGGMTEAFF.

Concerning this clonotype: A read error may be the cause here, since a much bigger clone is one base away. Here the CDR3 reads CASSRSLNKQFF. As DNA, the CDR3 is TGTGCCAGCAGCCGTTCCTTGAATAAGCAGTTCTTC. This chain joins TRBV12-3 or TRBV12-4 and TRBJ2-1; D remains ambiguous. CDR3 length: 12 residues. Between the trimmed V and J ends, which lost 6 bases and 11 bases, there was a span of 14 bases.

J is TRBJ2-1 and V is TRBV28; D is perhaps TRBD2 (6 bases). Germline V CDR1 and CDR2: MDHEN, SYDVKM. Trimming removed 2 bases at V and 4 bases at J, with 24 bases between. CDR3 length: 19 residues. The CDR3 spells CASSLVPGRTSGQYNEQFF. In nucleotides, the CDR3 is TGTGCCAGCAGTTTAGTCCCGGGGCGTACGAGCGGGCAATACAATGAGCAGTTCTTC.

This clonotype came up many times. The rearrangement uses TRBV12-3 or TRBV12-4 and TRBJ1-2; perhaps TRBD1 as D (6 bases). CDR3 size: 15 residues. Trimming removed 6 bases from V and 3 bases from J, with 17 bases in between. CDR3: CASRPGTNLHYGYTF. CDR3 in DNA: TGTGCCAGCAGACCGGGGACAAATCTCCACTATGGCTACACCTTC.

There are a few counts of this clonotype. This chain connects TRBV5-6 to TRBJ1-5; possibly TRBD1 for D (6 bases). This CDR3 spans 16 amino acids. Germline values: CDR1 SGHDT, CDR2 YYEEEE. V lost 3 bases to trimming and J lost 2 bases, with 15 bases between them. CDR3 nucleotide sequence: TGTGCCAGCAGCTGGGGGGGGGGCCGGGGCAATCAGCCCCAGCATTTT. Protein: CASSWGGGRGNQPQHF.

The chain recombines TRBV13 with TRBJ2-5; no reliable D call. Germline V gives CDR1 PRHDT, CDR2 FYEKMQ (reference sequence). The CDR3 loop spans 13 amino acids. V was shortened by 5 bases and J by 0 bases, with 7 bases between the two germline ends. The DNA for the CDR3 is TGTGCCAGCAGCCGGAAGTACCAAGAGACCCAGTACTTC. Its protein is CASSRKYQETQYF. Full variable domain (outside the CDR3, taken from reference TRBV13 and TRBJ2-5): AAGVIQSPRHLIKEKRETATLKCYPIPRHDTVYWYQQGPGQDPQFLISFYEKMQSDKGSIPDRFSAQQFSDYHSELNMSSLELGDSALYFCASSRKYQETQYFGPGTRLLVL.

This clonotype was observed a few times. The conserved phenylalanine or tryptophan normally closing the CDR3 is absent here, so this likely arose from a read error. The DNA is omitted, as the CDR3 cannot be located on it reliably, and the CDR3 follows TCRdb's listing. V is TRBV11-2 and J is TRBJ2-1; TRBD2 is the table's D call and was not checked against the DNA. Germline CDR1 is SGHAT and CDR2 is FQNNGV. The CDR3 is 15 amino acids in total, end residues counted. CDR3 protein: CASSLGGRAGDEQSL.